This T cell receptor (beta chain) came from a study of blood T cell repertoires in COVID-19. Study context: Sites across the United States, Italy and Spain contributed samples from acute and convalescent COVID-19. T cells, B-cell-depleted T cells, or PBMCs provided the cDNA or gDNA that served as material.

With 5 bases removed from V and 6 bases from J, the gap between germline ends came to 20 bases. CDR1 and CDR2 (germline): SGDLS, YYNGEE. The CDR3 is 15 amino acids. As originally analysed: Amplification of reference gene primers provided the estimated nucleated cell counts. Measured with immunoSEQ multiplex PCR; TCRdb has only the in-frame clones, and not every one. That table is the source of V, J and clone size, and D and trimming were worked out from the DNA. Of 70,000 or so clones listed, around 75% are singletons. This receptor was taken from a man in his 70s with acute or convalescent COVID-19. The J gene is TRBJ1-2, the V gene TRBV9, with D uncertain. Sequenced: peripheral blood. The CDR3, as DNA: TGTGCCAGCAGACCCCCTACGAGCATTAGTAATGGCTACACCTTC. This sequence encodes CASRPPTSISNGYTF. Using reference TRBV9 and TRBJ1-2 for the parts outside the CDR3, the full variable domain is DSGVTQTPKHLITATGQRVTLRCSPRSGDLSVYWYQQSLDQGLQFLIQYYNGEERAKGNILERFSAQQFPDLHSELNLSSLELGDSALYFCASRPPTSISNGYTFGSGTRLTVV.